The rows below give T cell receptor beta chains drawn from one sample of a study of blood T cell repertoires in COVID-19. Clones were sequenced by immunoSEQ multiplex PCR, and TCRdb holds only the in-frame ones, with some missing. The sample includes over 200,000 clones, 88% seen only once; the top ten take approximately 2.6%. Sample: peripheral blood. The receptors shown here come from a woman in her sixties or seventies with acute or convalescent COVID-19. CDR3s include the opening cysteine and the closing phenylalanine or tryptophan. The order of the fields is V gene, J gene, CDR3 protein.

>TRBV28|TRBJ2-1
CASSLIRGSSYNEQFF
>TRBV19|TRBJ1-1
CASSMNREWNTEAFF
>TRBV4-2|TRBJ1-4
CASSQDQTGGAREKLFF
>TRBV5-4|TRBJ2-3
CASSLASGSTDTQYF
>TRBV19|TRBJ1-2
CASSIGGPDYGYTF
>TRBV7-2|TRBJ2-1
CASSTVAGSYNEQFF
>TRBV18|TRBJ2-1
CASSSAGLAISNEQFF
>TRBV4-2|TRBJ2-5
CASSGRRGLEVQYF
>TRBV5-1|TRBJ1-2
CASSLMADYGYTF
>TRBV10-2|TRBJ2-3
CASSESNRGDTQYF
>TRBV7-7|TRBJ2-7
CASSPDRGHEQYF
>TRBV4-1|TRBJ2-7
CASSRGLVGAYEQYF